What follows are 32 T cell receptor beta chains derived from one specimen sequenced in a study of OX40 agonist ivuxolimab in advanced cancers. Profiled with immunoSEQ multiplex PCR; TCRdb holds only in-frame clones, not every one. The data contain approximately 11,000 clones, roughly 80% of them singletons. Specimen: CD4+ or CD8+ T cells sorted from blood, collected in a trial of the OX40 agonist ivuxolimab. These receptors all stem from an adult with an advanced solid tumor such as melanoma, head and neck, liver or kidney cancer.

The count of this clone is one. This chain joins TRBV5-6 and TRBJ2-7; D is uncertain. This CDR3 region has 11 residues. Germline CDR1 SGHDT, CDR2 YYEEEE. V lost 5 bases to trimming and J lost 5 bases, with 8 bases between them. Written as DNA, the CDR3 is TGTGCCAGCAGTTACCCGGACGAGCAGTACTTC. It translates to CASSYPDEQYF.

The CDR3 sequence is CASSLLGTLDRGYTF. The CDR3, as DNA: TGTGCCAGCAGTTTATTGGGGACCCTGGACCGTGGCTACACCTTC. The chain links TRBV27 to TRBJ1-2, with D perhaps matching TRBD1 (5 bases). Germline values: CDR1 MNHEY, CDR2 SMNVEV (reference sequence). The germline V and J ends were trimmed by 1 base and 7 bases, with 16 bases remaining between them. There are 15 residues in the CDR3.

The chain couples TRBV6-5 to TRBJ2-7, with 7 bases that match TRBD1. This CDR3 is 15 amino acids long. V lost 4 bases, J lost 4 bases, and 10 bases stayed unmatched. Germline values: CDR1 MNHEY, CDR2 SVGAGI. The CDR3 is CASSFRRTGVYEQYF. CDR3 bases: TGTGCCAGCAGTTTCCGGAGAACAGGGGTATACGAGCAGTACTTC.

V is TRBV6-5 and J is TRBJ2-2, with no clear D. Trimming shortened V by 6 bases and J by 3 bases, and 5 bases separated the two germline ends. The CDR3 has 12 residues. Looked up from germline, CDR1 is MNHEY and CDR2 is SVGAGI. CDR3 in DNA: TGTGCCAGCAGCCCGCACACCGGGGAGCTGTTTTTT. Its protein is CASSPHTGELFF.

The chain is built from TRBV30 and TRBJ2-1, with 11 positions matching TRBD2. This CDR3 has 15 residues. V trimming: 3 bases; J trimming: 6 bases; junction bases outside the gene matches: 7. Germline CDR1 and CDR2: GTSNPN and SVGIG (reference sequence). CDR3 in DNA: TGTGCCTGGAGCCTGACTAGCGGGGACGTCAATGAGCAGTTCTTC. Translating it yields CAWSLTSGDVNEQFF.

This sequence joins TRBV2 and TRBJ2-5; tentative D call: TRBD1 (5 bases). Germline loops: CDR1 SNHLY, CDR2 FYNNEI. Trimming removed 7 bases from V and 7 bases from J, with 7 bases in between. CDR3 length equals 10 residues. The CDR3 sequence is CASNQGTQYF. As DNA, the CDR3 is TGTGCCAGCAACCAGGGGACCCAGTACTTC.

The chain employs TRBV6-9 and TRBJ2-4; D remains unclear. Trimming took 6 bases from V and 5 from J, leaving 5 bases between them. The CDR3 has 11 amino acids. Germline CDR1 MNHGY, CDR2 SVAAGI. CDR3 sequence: CASRSQNIQYF. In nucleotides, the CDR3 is TGTGCCAGCAGGTCGCAAAACATTCAGTACTTC.

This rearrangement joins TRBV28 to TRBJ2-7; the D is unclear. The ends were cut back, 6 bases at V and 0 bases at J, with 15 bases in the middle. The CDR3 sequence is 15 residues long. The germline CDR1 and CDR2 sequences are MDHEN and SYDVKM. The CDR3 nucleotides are TGTGCCAGCAGAATAAGGGTAGCTACCTCCTACGAGCAGTACTTC. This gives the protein CASRIRVATSYEQYF.

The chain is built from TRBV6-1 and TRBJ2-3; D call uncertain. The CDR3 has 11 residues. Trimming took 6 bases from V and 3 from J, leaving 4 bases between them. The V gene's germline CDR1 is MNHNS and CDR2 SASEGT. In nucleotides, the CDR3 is TGTGCCAGCAGCCAGACAGATACGCAGTATTTT. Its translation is CASSQTDTQYF.

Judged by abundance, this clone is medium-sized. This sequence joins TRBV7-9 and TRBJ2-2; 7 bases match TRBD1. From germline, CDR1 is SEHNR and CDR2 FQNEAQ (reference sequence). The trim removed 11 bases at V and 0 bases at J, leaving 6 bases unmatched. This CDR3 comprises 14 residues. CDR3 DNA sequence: TGTGCCGTTCCGGGACAGACGAACACCGGGGAGCTGTTTTTT. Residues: CAVPGQTNTGELFF.

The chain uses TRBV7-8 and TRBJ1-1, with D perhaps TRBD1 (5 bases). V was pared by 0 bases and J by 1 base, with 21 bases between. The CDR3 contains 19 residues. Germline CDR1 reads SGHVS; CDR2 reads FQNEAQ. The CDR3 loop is CASSLAIVPRAIPNTEAFF. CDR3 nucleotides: TGTGCCAGCAGCTTAGCGATAGTTCCCAGGGCGATTCCGAACACTGAAGCTTTCTTT. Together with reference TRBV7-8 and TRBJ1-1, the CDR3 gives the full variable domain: GAGVSQSPRYKVAKRGQDVALRCDPISGHVSLFWYQQALGQGPEFLTYFQNEAQLDKSGLPSDRFFAERPEGSVSTLKIQRTQQEDSAVYLCASSLAIVPRAIPNTEAFFGQGTRLTVV.

For the CDR3, the DNA is TGCAGCGTTGAAGGCTCGGAAGAGACCCAGTACTTC. Translation: CSVEGSEETQYF. The chain couples TRBV29-1 to TRBJ2-5; D is undetermined. Germline V gene data show CDR1 as SQVTM and CDR2 as ANQGSEA. The CDR3 is 12 residues long. V lost 1 base, J lost 3 bases, and 6 bases lay in between.

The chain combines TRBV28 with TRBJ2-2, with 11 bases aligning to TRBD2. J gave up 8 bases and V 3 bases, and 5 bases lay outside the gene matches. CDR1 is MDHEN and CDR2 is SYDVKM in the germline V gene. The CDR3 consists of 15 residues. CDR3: CASSFTLAGEGELFF. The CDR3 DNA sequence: TGTGCCAGCAGTTTCACACTAGCGGGAGAAGGGGAGCTGTTTTTT.

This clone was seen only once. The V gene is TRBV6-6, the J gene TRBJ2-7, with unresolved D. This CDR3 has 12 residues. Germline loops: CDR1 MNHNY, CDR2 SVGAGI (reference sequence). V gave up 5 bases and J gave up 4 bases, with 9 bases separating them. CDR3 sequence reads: CASSARFYEQYF. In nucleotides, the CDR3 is TGTGCCAGCAGTGCGCGGTTTTACGAGCAGTACTTC.

For the CDR3, the DNA is TGTGCCAGCAGCCAGGGACACAGCTCCTACAATGAGCAGTTCTTC. It specifies CASSQGHSSYNEQFF. The gene calls are TRBV7-2 and TRBJ2-1; D perhaps matches TRBD1 (6 bases). The CDR3 extends over 15 amino acids. The V gene's germline CDR1 is SGHTA and CDR2 FQGNSA. The V gene lost 5 bases and the J gene lost 0 bases, with 11 bases spanning the gap.

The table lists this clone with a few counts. The CDR3 sequence: CASSPIETQETQYF. The CDR3 DNA is TGTGCCAGCAGCCCAATAGAGACCCAAGAGACCCAGTACTTC. J is TRBJ2-5 and V is TRBV5-4, with D unresolved. The germline V and J ends were trimmed by 4 bases and 1 base, with 11 bases remaining between them. Germline assignment: CDR1 SGHNT and CDR2 YYREEE (reference sequence). The CDR3 is 14 residues long.

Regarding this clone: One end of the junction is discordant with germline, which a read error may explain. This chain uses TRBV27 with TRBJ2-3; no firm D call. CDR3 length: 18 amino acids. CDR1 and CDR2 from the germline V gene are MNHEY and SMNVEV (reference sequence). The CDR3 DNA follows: TGTGCCAGCAGTTTATCGCCACCACCGAGATATTCGGCAGATACGCGGTATTTT. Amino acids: CASSLSPPPRYSADTRYF.

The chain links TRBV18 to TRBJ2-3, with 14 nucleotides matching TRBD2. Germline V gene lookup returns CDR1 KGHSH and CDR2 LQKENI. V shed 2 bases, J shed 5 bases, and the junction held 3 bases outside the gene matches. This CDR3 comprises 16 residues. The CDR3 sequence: CASSPGTSGSEDTQYF. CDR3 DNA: TGTGCCAGCTCACCAGGGACTAGCGGGAGCGAAGATACGCAGTATTTT. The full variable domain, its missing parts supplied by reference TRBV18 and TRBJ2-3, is NAGVMQNPRHLVRRRGQEARLRCSPMKGHSHVYWYRQLPEEGLKFMVYLQKENIIDESGMPKERFSAEFPKEGPSILRIQQVVRGDSAAYFCASSPGTSGSEDTQYFGPGTRLTVL.

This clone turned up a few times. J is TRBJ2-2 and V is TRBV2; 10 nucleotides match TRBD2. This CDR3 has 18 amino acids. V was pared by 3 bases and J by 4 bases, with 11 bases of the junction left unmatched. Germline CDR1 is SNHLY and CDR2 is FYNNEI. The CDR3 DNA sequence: TGTGCCAGCAGTGAGGCTAGCGGGAGTGGGGGGTCCACCGGGGAGCTGTTTTTT. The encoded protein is CASSEASGSGGSTGELFF.

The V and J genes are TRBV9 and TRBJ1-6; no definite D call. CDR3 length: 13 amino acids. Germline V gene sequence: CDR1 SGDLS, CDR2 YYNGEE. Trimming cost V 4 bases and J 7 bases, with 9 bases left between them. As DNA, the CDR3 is TGTGCCAGCAGCCCTCGACAAAATTCACCCCTCCACTTT. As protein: CASSPRQNSPLHF.

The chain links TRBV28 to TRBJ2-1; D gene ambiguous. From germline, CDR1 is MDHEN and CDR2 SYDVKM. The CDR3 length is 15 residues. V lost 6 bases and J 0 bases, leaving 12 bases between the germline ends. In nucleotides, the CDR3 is TGTGCCAGCAGCTCCGACGGTAGCTCCTACAATGAGCAGTTCTTC. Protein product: CASSSDGSSYNEQFF.

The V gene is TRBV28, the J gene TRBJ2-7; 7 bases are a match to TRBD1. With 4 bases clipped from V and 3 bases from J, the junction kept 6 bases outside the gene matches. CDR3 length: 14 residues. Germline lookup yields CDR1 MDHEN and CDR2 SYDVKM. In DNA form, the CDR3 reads TGTGCCAGCAGTTGGGCAGGGGGAGACTACGAGCAGTACTTC. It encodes CASSWAGGDYEQYF. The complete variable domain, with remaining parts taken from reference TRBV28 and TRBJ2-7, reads DVKVTQSSRYLVKRTGEKVFLECVQDMDHENMFWYRQDPGLGLRLIYFSYDVKMKEKGDIPEGYSVSREKKERFSLILESASTNQTSMYLCASSWAGGDYEQYFGPGTRLTVT.

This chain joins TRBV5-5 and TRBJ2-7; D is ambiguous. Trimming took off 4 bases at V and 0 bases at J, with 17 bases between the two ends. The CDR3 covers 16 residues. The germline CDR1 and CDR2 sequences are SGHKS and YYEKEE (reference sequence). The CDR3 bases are TGTGCCAGCAGCCGCCGGCTTGGAGAGCCCTCCTACGAGCAGTACTTC. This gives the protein CASSRRLGEPSYEQYF.

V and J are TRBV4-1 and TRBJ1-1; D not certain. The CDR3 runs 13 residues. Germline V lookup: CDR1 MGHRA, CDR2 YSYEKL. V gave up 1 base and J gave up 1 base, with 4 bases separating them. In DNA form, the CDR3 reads TGCGCCAGCAGCCAAGGGCCGAACACTGAAGCTTTCTTT. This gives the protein CASSQGPNTEAFF.

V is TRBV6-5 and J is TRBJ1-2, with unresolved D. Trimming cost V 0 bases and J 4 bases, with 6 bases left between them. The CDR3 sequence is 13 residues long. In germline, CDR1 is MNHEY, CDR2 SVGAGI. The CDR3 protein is CASSYSPFYGYTF. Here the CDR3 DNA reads TGTGCCAGCAGTTACTCGCCCTTCTATGGCTACACCTTC.

CDR3 DNA sequence: TGTGCCAGTAGTACGCGGACTAGCCCCACAGATACGCAGTATTTT. Protein: CASSTRTSPTDTQYF. This chain uses TRBV19 with TRBJ2-3; the match to TRBD2 covers 8 bases. This CDR3 is 15 amino acids long. With 4 bases clipped from V and 2 bases from J, the junction kept 5 bases outside the gene matches. Per germline, CDR1 LNHDA and CDR2 SQIVND (reference sequence).

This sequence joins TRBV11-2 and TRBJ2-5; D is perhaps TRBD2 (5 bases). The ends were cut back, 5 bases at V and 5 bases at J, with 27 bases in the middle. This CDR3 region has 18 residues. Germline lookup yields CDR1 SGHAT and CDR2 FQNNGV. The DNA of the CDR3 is TGTGCCAGCAGCCGACACCCTCCTGGTTCTAGCCGGTCGGAGACCCAGTACTTC. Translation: CASSRHPPGSSRSETQYF.

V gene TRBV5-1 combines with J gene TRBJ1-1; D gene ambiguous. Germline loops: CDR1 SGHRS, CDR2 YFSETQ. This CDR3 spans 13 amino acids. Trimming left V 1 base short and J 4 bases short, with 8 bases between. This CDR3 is CASSLILSTEAFF. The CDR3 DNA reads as TGCGCCAGCAGCTTGATCTTGAGCACTGAAGCTTTCTTT. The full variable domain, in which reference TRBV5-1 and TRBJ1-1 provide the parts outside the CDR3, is KAGVTQTPRYLIKTRGQQVTLSCSPISGHRSVSWYQQTPGQGLQFLFEYFSETQRNKGNFPGRFSGRQFSNSRSEMNVSTLELGDSALYLCASSLILSTEAFFGQGTRLTVV.

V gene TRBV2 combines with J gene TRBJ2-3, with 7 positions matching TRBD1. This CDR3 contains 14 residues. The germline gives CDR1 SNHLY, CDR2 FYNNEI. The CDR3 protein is CAIQGVLSTDTQYF. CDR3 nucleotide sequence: TGTGCAATTCAGGGGGTTCTTTCCACAGATACGCAGTATTTT.

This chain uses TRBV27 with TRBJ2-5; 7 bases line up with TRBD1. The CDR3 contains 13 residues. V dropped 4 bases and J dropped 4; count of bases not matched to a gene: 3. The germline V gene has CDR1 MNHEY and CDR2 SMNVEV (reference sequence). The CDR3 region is CASSSRTGETQYF. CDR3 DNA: TGTGCCAGCAGTTCTAGGACAGGAGAGACCCAGTACTTC.

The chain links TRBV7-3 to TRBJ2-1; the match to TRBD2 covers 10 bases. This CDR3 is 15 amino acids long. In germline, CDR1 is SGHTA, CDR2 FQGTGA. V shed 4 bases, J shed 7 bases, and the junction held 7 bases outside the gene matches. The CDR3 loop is CASSSIAGGRNEQFF. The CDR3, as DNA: TGTGCCAGCAGCTCCATAGCGGGAGGTCGGAATGAGCAGTTCTTC.

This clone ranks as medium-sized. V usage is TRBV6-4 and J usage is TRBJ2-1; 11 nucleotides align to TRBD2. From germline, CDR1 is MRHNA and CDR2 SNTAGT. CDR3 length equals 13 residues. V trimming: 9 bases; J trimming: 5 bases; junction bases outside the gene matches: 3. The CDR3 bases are TGTGCCAGTAGCGGGGGGGACCACAATGAGCAGTTCTTC. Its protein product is CASSGGDHNEQFF.